The 10 T cell receptor beta chains below were found in one sample sequenced in a study of blood T cell repertoires in COVID-19. Clones were read by immunoSEQ multiplex PCR, and TCRdb kept only the in-frame ones, dropping some. The repertoire consists of about 50,000 clones, with 70% to 85% occurring once and the leading ten covering more than 13%. The sample comprised peripheral blood. These receptors came from a human donor in a cohort sampled during active COVID-19.

The genes are TRBV4-1 and TRBJ2-2, with D tentatively TRBD2 (6 bases). V was shortened by 1 base and J by 1 base, with 7 bases between the two germline ends. The CDR3 runs to 15 residues. Germline V gene data show CDR1 as MGHRA and CDR2 as YSYEKL. CDR3 sequence: CASSQAGVNTGELFF. CDR3 bases: TGCGCCAGCAGCCAAGCGGGAGTGAACACCGGGGAGCTGTTTTTT.

The chain has TRBV5-4 and TRBJ1-2, with a possible D match to TRBD1 (6 bases). CDR1 SGHNT and CDR2 YYREEE come from the germline V gene (reference sequence). This CDR3 region has 15 residues. V dropped 5 bases and J dropped 2 bases, with 16 bases sitting between them. The CDR3 loop is CASRPSAGANYGYTF. The CDR3 DNA reads TGTGCCAGCAGACCGTCCGCGGGGGCGAACTATGGCTACACCTTC. The full variable domain, completed using reference TRBV5-4 and TRBJ1-2, is ETGVTQSPTHLIKTRGQQVTLRCSSQSGHNTVSWYQQALGQGPQFIFQYYREEENGRGNFPPRFSGLQFPNYSSELNVNALELDDSALYLCASRPSAGANYGYTFGSGTRLTVV.

This chain uses TRBV5-1 with TRBJ2-1; 13 positions match TRBD2. Per germline, CDR1 SGHRS and CDR2 YFSETQ. The CDR3 runs 16 residues. The J segment lost 6 bases and the V segment lost 5 bases, leaving 8 bases of the junction unmatched. The CDR3 coding sequence is TGCGCCAGCAGTGCACGACTAGCGGGGGGCCTCAATGAGCAGTTCTTC. Its protein product is CASSARLAGGLNEQFF.

The chain combines TRBV4-3 with TRBJ2-1, with D maybe TRBD2 (5 bases). This CDR3 region has 15 residues. In germline, CDR1 is LGHNA, CDR2 YSLEER. Trimming cost V 4 bases and J 6 bases, with 16 bases left between them. CDR3 nucleotide sequence: TGCGCCAGCAGCCTATCCGGACTGTCGTCCAATGAGCAGTTCTTC. This codes for CASSLSGLSSNEQFF.

The rearrangement uses TRBV27 and TRBJ1-2, with 7 bases fitting TRBD1. The CDR3 sequence is 13 residues long. Trimming took 1 base from V and 7 from J; bases not matched to a gene: 3. CDR1 is MNHEY, CDR2 SMNVEV, per germline (reference sequence). CDR3 in DNA: TGTGCCAGCAGTTTATTACAGGGGATTGGCTACACCTTC. Its protein is CASSLLQGIGYTF.

This clone appeared once. V gene TRBV4-1 combines with J gene TRBJ2-1; 13 nucleotides agree with TRBD2. This CDR3 region has 17 residues. CDR1 and CDR2 (germline): MGHRA, YSYEKL. V lost 0 bases, J lost 7 bases, and 6 bases stayed unmatched. The CDR3, as DNA: TGCGCCAGCAGCCAAGACACGGGACTAGCGGGAAGGAATGAGCAGTTCTTC. Residues: CASSQDTGLAGRNEQFF.

The chain joins TRBV6-6 to TRBJ1-5; a possible D gene is TRBD1 (6 bases). This CDR3 comprises 16 residues. From germline, CDR1 is MNHNY and CDR2 SVGAGI (reference sequence). The V end lost 6 bases, the J end lost 0 bases, and 15 bases lay between the germline ends. The CDR3 loop is CASSPGQRGSNQPQHF. The DNA for the CDR3 is TGTGCCAGCAGCCCCGGACAGCGGGGTAGCAATCAGCCCCAGCATTTT.

The chain couples TRBV3-1 (or the pseudogene TRBV3-2) to TRBJ2-2; 9 positions match TRBD2. The germline CDR1 and CDR2 sequences are LGHDT and YNNKEL (reference sequence). V trimming: 1 base; J trimming: 4 bases; junction bases outside the gene matches: 7. The CDR3 covers 17 residues. The CDR3 loop reads CASSQGGGRALTGELFF. The CDR3 nucleotides are TGTGCCAGCAGCCAAGGGGGCGGGAGGGCCCTCACCGGGGAGCTGTTTTTT.

The chain carries TRBV6-5 and TRBJ2-7; 7 bases align to TRBD1. Per germline, CDR1 MNHEY and CDR2 SVGAGI. The CDR3 consists of 13 residues. V trimming: 9 bases; J trimming: 3 bases; junction bases outside the gene matches: 8. In DNA, the CDR3 is TGTGCCAGTCAACCGGGACAGAGCTACGAGCAGTACTTC. Its translation is CASQPGQSYEQYF.

The chain carries TRBV30 and TRBJ2-2, with D perhaps TRBD1 (5 bases). The assigned J gene may be wrong: the sequence end matches TRBJ1-3 better. Germline V gives CDR1 GTSNPN, CDR2 SVGIG (reference sequence). The CDR3 extends over 18 amino acids. The CDR3 is CAWSLSRGTVGSGNTIYF. The CDR3 region has the DNA TGTGCCTGGAGTCTATCTAGGGGAACGGTGGGCTCTGGAAACACCATATATTTT.